This TCR beta chain was recorded in a study of post-analysis software for immune sequencing data. Looking at the study overall: The study covered relapsing-remitting, secondary progressive and progressive-relapsing courses of multiple sclerosis. Whole-study results and caveats: Controls showed lower frequencies than patients for a handful of TRBV segments, and TRBV5-6, TRBV5-1 and TRBV20-1 were among these. Multiple sclerosis patients had significantly lower normalized Chao1 diversity than controls.

The CDR3 extends over 17 amino acids. Germline CDR1 reads LGHDT; CDR2 reads YNNKEL (reference sequence). The sample holds a few counts of this clonotype. Its cognate antigen is unknown. TCR beta libraries were prepared from cDNA with unique molecular identifiers. Each sample of roughly 0.9 to 11 million input T cells yielded about 500,000 cDNA molecules, so each molecule approximated one T cell. TCRdb used MiXCR to reprocess the PCR reads, holding one entry per CDR3 protein. This table has about 500,000 distinct CDR3 sequences, roughly 45% appearing once. The chain employs TRBV3-1 and TRBJ2-7; 8 nucleotides match TRBD2. The J call is doubtful: the DNA matches TRBJ2-5 better. The TCR originated in a girl under 18 with multiple sclerosis. The specimen was blood. This CDR3 is CASSQGELAGLRETQYF. CDR3 bases: TGTGCCAGCAGCCAAGGGGAATTAGCGGGATTGCGGGAGACCCAGTACTTC.